These 2 T cell receptor beta chains share one sample of origin, sequenced in a study of CD8+ T cells in alopecia areata. Sequencing used cDNA as its template, made by extracting RNA and reverse transcribing it. Assay used: immunoSEQ multiplex PCR; TCRdb lists only in-frame clones, some missing. The sample yields about 110,000 clones, 55% to 70% seen once. The specimen was NKG2D-low CD8+ T cells sorted from blood. Receptors originate from a human donor with alopecia areata.

A few counts support this clone. The genes are TRBV29-1 and TRBJ2-1; no definite D call. The germline CDR1 and CDR2 sequences are SQVTM and ANQGSEA. The CDR3 totals 14 residues. Trimming took off 4 bases at V and 0 bases at J, with 10 bases between the two ends. CDR3 amino acids: CSVGQPSSYNEQFF. The CDR3 DNA is TGCAGCGTTGGGCAGCCCAGCTCCTACAATGAGCAGTTCTTC.

In this sample, this clone turned up a few times. This chain joins TRBV29-1 and TRBJ2-3; D is perhaps TRBD1 (5 bases). V was shortened by 7 bases and J by 6 bases, with 17 bases between the two germline ends. Per the germline V gene, CDR1 is SQVTM and CDR2 is ANQGSEA. CDR3 length: 13 residues. The CDR3 sequence: CSAFGPAGDTQYF. In nucleotides, the CDR3 is TGCAGCGCTTTTGGCCCTGCAGGGGATACGCAGTATTTT.